At least ten counts were recorded for the clone carrying this TCR beta chain. The data belong to a study of T cells in Graves' hyperthyroidism and ophthalmopathy. The TCR beta CDR3 regions underwent amplification using RNA transcripts as the source. TCR CDR3 regions were first amplified by RT-PCR with HTBI primers. Each CDR3 protein is one row after TCRdb ran MiXCR on the multiplex PCR reads. This repertoire shows 400,000 to 500,000 distinct CDR3 sequences, roughly 13% found once; its top ten account for 5.3%. With a duration under 2 months, the hyperthyroidism was newly diagnosed in patients aged 18 to 65. Out of more than 8 ml of fresh peripheral blood came the PBMCs. Germline-derived CDR1 and CDR2 are SGHAT and FQDESV (reference sequence). CDR3 length equals 15 residues. Trimming removed 1 base from V and 7 bases from J, with 14 bases in between.

Sample: blood. The genes are TRBV11-1 and TRBJ2-1, with D perhaps matching TRBD1 or TRBD2 (5 bases each). This receptor was taken from a woman between 18 and 30 years old with Graves' hyperthyroidism. CDR3 region: CASSLDGWGKNEQFF. The CDR3 DNA reads as TGTGCCAGCAGCTTAGATGGCTGGGGGAAGAATGAGCAGTTCTTC.